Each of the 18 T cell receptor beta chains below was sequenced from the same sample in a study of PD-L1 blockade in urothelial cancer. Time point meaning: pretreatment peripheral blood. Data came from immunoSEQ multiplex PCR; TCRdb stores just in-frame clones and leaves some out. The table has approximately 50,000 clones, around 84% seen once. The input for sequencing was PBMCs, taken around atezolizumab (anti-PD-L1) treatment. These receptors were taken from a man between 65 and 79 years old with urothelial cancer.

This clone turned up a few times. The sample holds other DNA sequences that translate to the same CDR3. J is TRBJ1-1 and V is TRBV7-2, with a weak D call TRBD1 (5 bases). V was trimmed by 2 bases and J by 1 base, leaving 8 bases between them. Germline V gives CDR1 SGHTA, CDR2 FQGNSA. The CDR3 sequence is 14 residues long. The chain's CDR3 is CASSLLGQNTEAFF. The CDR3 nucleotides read TGTGCCAGCAGCTTATTGGGGCAGAACACTGAAGCTTTCTTT.

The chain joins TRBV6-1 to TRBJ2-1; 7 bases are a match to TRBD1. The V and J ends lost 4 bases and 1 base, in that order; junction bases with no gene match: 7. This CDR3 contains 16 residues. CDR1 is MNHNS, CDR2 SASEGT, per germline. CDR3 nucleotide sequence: TGTGCCAGCAGTGGGAGACAGGGTACGTCCTACAATGAGCAGTTCTTC. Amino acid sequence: CASSGRQGTSYNEQFF.

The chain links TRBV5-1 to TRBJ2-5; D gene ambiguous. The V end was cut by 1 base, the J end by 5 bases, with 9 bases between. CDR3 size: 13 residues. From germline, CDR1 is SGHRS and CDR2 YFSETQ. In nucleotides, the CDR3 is TGCGCCAGCAGCTTGAGCCCAAAGGAGACCCAGTACTTC. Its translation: CASSLSPKETQYF. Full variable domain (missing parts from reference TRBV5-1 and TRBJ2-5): KAGVTQTPRYLIKTRGQQVTLSCSPISGHRSVSWYQQTPGQGLQFLFEYFSETQRNKGNFPGRFSGRQFSNSRSEMNVSTLELGDSALYLCASSLSPKETQYFGPGTRLLVL.

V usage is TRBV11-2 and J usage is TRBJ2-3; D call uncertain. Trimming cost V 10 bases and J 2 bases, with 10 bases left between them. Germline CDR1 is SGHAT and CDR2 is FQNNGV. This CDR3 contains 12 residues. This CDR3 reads CATGPYTDTQYF. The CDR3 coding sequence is TGTGCCACGGGTCCTTACACAGATACGCAGTATTTT. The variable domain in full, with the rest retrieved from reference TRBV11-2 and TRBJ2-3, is EAGVAQSPRYKIIEKRQSVAFWCNPISGHATLYWYQQILGQGPKLLIQFQNNGVVDDSQLPKDRFSAERLKGVDSTLKIQPAKLEDSAVYLCATGPYTDTQYFGPGTRLTVL.

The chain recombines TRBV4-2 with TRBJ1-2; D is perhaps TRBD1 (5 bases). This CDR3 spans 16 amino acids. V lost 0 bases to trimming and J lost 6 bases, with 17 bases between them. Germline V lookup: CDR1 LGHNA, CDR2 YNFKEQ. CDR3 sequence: CASSQEVRQGVNGYTF. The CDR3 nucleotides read TGTGCCAGCAGCCAAGAGGTCAGGCAGGGCGTCAATGGCTACACCTTC.

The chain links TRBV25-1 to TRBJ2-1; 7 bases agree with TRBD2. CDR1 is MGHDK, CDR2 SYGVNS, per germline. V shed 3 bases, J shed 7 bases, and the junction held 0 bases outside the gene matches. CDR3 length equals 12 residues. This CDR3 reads CASSERGNEQFF. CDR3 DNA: TGTGCCAGCAGTGAGCGGGGGAATGAGCAGTTCTTC.

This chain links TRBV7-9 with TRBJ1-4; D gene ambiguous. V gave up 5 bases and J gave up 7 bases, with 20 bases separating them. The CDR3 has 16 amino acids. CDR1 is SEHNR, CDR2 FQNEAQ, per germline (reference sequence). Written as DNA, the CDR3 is TGTGCCAGCAGCGTAGGGTTGGCAGTCGAAGTTGAAAAACTGTTTTTT. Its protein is CASSVGLAVEVEKLFF. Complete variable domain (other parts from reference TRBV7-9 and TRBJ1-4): DTGVSQNPRHKITKRGQNVTFRCDPISEHNRLYWYRQTLGQGPEFLTYFQNEAQLEKSRLLSDRFSAERPKGSFSTLEIQRTEQGDSAMYLCASSVGLAVEVEKLFFGSGTQLSVL.

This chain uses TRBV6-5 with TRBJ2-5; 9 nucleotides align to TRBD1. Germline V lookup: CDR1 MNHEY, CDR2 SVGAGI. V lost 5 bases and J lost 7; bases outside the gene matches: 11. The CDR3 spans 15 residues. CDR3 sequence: CASSPFPGQGRTQYF. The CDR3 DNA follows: TGTGCCAGCAGTCCCTTCCCGGGACAGGGCAGGACCCAGTACTTC.

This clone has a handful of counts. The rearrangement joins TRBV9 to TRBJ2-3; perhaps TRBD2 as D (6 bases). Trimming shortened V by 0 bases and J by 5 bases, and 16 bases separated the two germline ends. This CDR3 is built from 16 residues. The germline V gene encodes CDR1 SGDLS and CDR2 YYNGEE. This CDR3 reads CASSVDSDGRIDTQYF. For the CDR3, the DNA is TGTGCCAGCAGCGTAGATTCGGACGGGAGAATAGATACGCAGTATTTT.

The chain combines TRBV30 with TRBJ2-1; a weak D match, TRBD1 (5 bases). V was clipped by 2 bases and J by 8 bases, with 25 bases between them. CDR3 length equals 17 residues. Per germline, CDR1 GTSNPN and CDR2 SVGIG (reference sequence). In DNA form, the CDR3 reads TGTGCCTGGAGTCCTAGGGGCCCAGGCCGAACCCGGGATGAGCAGTTCTTC. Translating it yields CAWSPRGPGRTRDEQFF.

The CDR3 reads CASSLGSHQPQHF. The DNA for the CDR3 is TGTGCCAGCTCTTTGGGGAGCCATCAGCCCCAGCATTTT. The chain combines TRBV7-9 with TRBJ1-5; D not resolved. CDR1 SEHNR and CDR2 FQNEAQ come from the germline V gene (reference sequence). This CDR3 is built from 13 residues. The V end lost 8 bases, the J end lost 5 bases, and 13 bases lay between the germline ends.

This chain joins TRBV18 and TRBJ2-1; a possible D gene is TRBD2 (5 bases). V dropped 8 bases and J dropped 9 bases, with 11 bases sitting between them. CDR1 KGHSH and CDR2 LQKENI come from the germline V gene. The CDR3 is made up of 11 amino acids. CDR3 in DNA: TGTGCCAGCCGTGAGGCGGGTGAGCAGTTCTTC. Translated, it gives CASREAGEQFF.

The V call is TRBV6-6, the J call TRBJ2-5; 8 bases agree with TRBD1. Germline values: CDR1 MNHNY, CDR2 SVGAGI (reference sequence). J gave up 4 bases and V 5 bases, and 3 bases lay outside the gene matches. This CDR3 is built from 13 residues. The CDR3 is CASSGQGSETQYF. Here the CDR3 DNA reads TGTGCCAGCAGTGGACAGGGATCAGAGACCCAGTACTTC.

CDR3 amino acids: CASSQKTGAYEQYF. DNA of the CDR3: TGCGCCAGCAGCCAAAAGACGGGGGCCTACGAGCAGTACTTC. This chain joins TRBV5-1 and TRBJ2-7, with D maybe TRBD2 (6 bases). Trimming removed 4 bases from V and 2 bases from J, with 13 bases in between. CDR3 length equals 14 residues. Germline-derived CDR1 and CDR2 are SGHRS and YFSETQ.

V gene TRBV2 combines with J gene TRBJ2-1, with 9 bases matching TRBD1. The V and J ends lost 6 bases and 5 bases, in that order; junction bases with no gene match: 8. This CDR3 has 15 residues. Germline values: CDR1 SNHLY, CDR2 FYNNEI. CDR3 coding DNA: TGTGCCAGCAGGGTTCGACAGGGGGGAAACAATGAGCAGTTCTTC. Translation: CASRVRQGGNNEQFF.

The CDR3 coding sequence is TGCGCCAGCAGGCCGGGAGGCATCCAGGAGCAGTTCTTC. It yields the protein CASRPGGIQEQFF. The chain joins TRBV5-1 to TRBJ2-1; 7 bases fit TRBD2. CDR3 length: 13 amino acids. The germline V gene encodes CDR1 SGHRS and CDR2 YFSETQ. Trimming cost V 5 bases and J 10 bases; bases outside gene matches: 9.

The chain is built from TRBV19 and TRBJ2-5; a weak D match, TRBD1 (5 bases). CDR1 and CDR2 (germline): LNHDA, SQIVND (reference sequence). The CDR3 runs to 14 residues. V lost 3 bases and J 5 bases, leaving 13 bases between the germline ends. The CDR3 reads CASSMPGRVETQYF. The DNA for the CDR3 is TGTGCCAGTAGTATGCCGGGCAGGGTGGAGACCCAGTACTTC.

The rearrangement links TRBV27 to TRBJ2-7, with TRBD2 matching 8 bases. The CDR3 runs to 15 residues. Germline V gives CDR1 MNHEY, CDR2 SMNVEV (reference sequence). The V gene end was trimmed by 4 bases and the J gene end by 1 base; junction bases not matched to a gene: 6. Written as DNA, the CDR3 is TGTGCCAGCAGTTGGCAAGCGGGAGAGTCCTACGAGCAGTACTTC. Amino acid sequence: CASSWQAGESYEQYF.